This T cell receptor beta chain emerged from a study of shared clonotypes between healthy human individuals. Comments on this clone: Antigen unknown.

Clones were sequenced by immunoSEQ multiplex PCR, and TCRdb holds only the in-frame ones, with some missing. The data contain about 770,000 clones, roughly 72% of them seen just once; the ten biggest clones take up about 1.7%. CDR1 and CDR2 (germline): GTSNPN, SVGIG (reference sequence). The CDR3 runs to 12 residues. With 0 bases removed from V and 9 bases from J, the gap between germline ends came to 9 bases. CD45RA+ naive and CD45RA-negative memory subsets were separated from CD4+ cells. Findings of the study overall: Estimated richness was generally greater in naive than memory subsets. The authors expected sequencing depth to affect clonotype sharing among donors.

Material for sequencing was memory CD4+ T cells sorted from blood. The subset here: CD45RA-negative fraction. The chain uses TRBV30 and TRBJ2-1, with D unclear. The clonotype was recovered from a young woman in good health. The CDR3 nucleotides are TGTGCCTGGAGTGTACATAACGGTGAGCAGTTCTTC. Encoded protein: CAWSVHNGEQFF.